This T cell receptor beta chain was identified during a study of blood T cell repertoires in COVID-19. Across the whole study: From T cells, B-cell-depleted T cells, or PBMCs came the material, which was cDNA or gDNA.

V lost 3 bases, J lost 2 bases, and 19 bases lay in between. The CDR3 is made up of 17 amino acids. Germline V gives CDR1 LGHNA, CDR2 YNFKEQ. Recovery meant two consecutive negative NP/OP PCR tests, professional clearance, or resolved symptoms. In its sample, this clone was seen once. Original processing notes: Estimates of nucleated cell counts were drawn from the amplification of reference gene primers. TCRdb's copy holds only in-frame clones and misses some; the assay was immunoSEQ multiplex PCR. The V and J calls and clone size come from that table; D and trimming were worked out from the DNA. The table lists fewer than 200,000 clones, roughly 80% of them singletons.

What was sequenced was PBMCs or T cells enriched from blood (not recorded which). This sequence was found in a woman in her forties or fifties who had recovered from COVID-19. V gene TRBV4-2 combines with J gene TRBJ1-2; the D is unclear. CDR3 in DNA: TGTGCCAGCAGCCATTTCGGACTGCGGGAAACCAACTATGGCTACACCTTC. It yields the protein CASSHFGLRETNYGYTF.